These 31 T cell receptor beta chains share one sample of origin, sequenced in a study of cytomegalovirus exposure and HLA in healthy donors. 13 Jbeta primers and 60 Vbeta primers were used for the PCR. Generated by immunoSEQ multiplex PCR, the TCRdb table keeps only in-frame clones and is missing some. Of 45,000 to 65,000 clones in the sample, approximately 70% were seen once. Sequencing input: PBMCs. The receptors were gathered from a woman aged 45-60 years in good health and CMV-seropositive.

The rearrangement links TRBV28 to TRBJ1-1, with D tentatively TRBD1 (6 bases). The germline V gene encodes CDR1 MDHEN and CDR2 SYDVKM. This CDR3 spans 15 amino acids. Trimming left V 3 bases short and J 1 base short, with 12 bases between. The CDR3 spells CASSLSGQQNTEAFF. The CDR3 nucleotides are TGTGCCAGCAGTTTGAGCGGACAGCAGAACACTGAAGCTTTCTTT.

The V call is TRBV15, the J call TRBJ2-6; tentatively, D is TRBD2 (7 bases). Per germline, CDR1 LNHNV and CDR2 YYDKDF (reference sequence). CDR3 length equals 15 residues. V lost 5 bases and J lost 2, with 10 bases in between. CDR3 nucleotides: TGTGCCACCAGCGAGGGGGGGGCTGGGGCCAACGTCCTGACTTTC. Amino acids: CATSEGGAGANVLTF.

The V and J genes are TRBV6-1 and TRBJ2-3; 8 bases fit TRBD1. After removal of 3 bases from V and 0 bases from J, the junction contained 5 bases not matched to a gene. Per germline, CDR1 MNHNS and CDR2 SASEGT. The CDR3 extends over 16 amino acids. The CDR3 is CASSDHRGSSTDTQYF. The DNA of the CDR3 is TGTGCCAGCAGTGACCACAGGGGGTCTAGCACAGATACGCAGTATTTT.

The chain has TRBV9 and TRBJ1-1; TRBD1 matches at 12 bases. Germline lookup yields CDR1 SGDLS and CDR2 YYNGEE. The J segment lost 5 bases and the V segment lost 3 bases, leaving 14 bases of the junction unmatched. The CDR3 consists of 18 residues. CDR3 sequence: CASSAPPWGTGGFTEAFF. In DNA form, the CDR3 reads TGTGCCAGCAGCGCCCCCCCTTGGGGGACAGGGGGCTTTACTGAAGCTTTCTTT.

J is TRBJ2-3 and V is TRBV9; no firm D call. The V end was cut by 0 bases, the J end by 2 bases, with 4 bases between. This CDR3 has 13 residues. Germline V CDR1 and CDR2: SGDLS, YYNGEE. The CDR3 region has the DNA TGTGCCAGCAGCGTAGCTTTCACAGATACGCAGTATTTT. It encodes CASSVAFTDTQYF.

This chain uses TRBV30 with TRBJ1-4; TRBD1 might be the D (6 bases). V was clipped by 7 bases and J by 6 bases, with 21 bases between them. The length of the CDR3 is 15 residues. The germline V gene has CDR1 GTSNPN and CDR2 SVGIG (reference sequence). The CDR3 DNA follows: TGTGCCTTACAAGGGACGGGACAACTCTATGAAAAACTGTTTTTT. Translated, it gives CALQGTGQLYEKLFF.

The chain joins TRBV28 to TRBJ1-2; 10 nucleotides line up with TRBD1. Germline CDR1 and CDR2: MDHEN and SYDVKM. The ends lost 6 bases at V and 5 bases at J; junction bases unmatched: 12. This CDR3 has 16 residues. The CDR3 is CASSLPGQGMGYGYTF. The CDR3 DNA follows: TGTGCCAGCAGCCTCCCGGGACAGGGGATGGGGTATGGCTACACCTTC.

This clone was detected only a few times. The rearrangement links TRBV11-2 to TRBJ2-7; no clear D. The CDR3 consists of 14 residues. Trimming left V 2 bases short and J 9 bases short, with 17 bases between. Germline V gene lookup returns CDR1 SGHAT and CDR2 FQNNGV. The CDR3 DNA follows: TGTGCCAGCAGCTTAACGACTGCCTCACATGGGCAGTACTTC. Translating gives CASSLTTASHGQYF.

The V call is TRBV28, the J call TRBJ2-7; 11 bases are a match to TRBD2. Germline V lookup: CDR1 MDHEN, CDR2 SYDVKM. With V trimmed by 6 bases and J by 6 bases, 10 bases remained unmatched. The CDR3 totals 15 residues. The CDR3 region has the DNA TGTGCCAGCAGGCTAGCGGGAGGCCACCGAGGCGAGCAGTACTTC. Its translation: CASRLAGGHRGEQYF. Complete variable domain (other parts from reference TRBV28 and TRBJ2-7): DVKVTQSSRYLVKRTGEKVFLECVQDMDHENMFWYRQDPGLGLRLIYFSYDVKMKEKGDIPEGYSVSREKKERFSLILESASTNQTSMYLCASRLAGGHRGEQYFGPGTRLTVT.

The CDR3 nucleotides are TGTGCCAGAACCCCGAAAGTATCAGGGGATAATTCACCCCTCCACTTT. Its translation: CARTPKVSGDNSPLHF. This sequence joins TRBV5-3 and TRBJ1-6; tentative D call: TRBD1 (6 bases). TRBV5-3 is assigned to the ORF class and has an uncertain function. The germline V and J ends were trimmed by 6 bases and 5 bases, with 18 bases remaining between them. CDR3 length: 16 amino acids.

This clone was counted once. This sequence joins TRBV28 and TRBJ1-1; no clear D. Germline V gene sequence: CDR1 MDHEN, CDR2 SYDVKM. This CDR3 has 13 residues. Deletions cut 5 bases from V and 8 bases from J, with 15 bases between. In nucleotides, the CDR3 is TGTGCCAGCAGTCGCCGCAGGTTTCCCGAAGCTTTCTTT. It translates to CASSRRRFPEAFF.

J is TRBJ1-6 and V is TRBV7-2, with D possibly being TRBD1 (6 bases). The CDR3 contains 16 residues. V was trimmed by 1 base and J by 5 bases, leaving 12 bases between them. CDR1 is SGHTA, CDR2 FQGNSA, per germline. The DNA for the CDR3 is TGTGCCAGCAGCTTAGTTGGGGGCGCGAATAATTCACCCCTCCACTTT. As protein: CASSLVGGANNSPLHF.

This clone was picked up a small number of times. The V and J genes are TRBV7-9 and TRBJ1-4, with 7 nucleotides matching TRBD1. Germline-derived CDR1 and CDR2 are SEHNR and FQNEAQ (reference sequence). Trimming removed 5 bases from V and 4 bases from J; junction bases left unmatched: 4. The CDR3 length is 14 residues. CDR3 loop: CASSAGTVNEKLFF. In DNA form, the CDR3 reads TGTGCCAGCAGCGCGGGGACAGTTAATGAAAAACTGTTTTTT.

The genes are TRBV19 and TRBJ1-2; 8 bases align to TRBD1. The CDR3 is 14 residues long. In germline, CDR1 is LNHDA, CDR2 SQIVND (reference sequence). V dropped 7 bases and J dropped 5; count of bases not matched to a gene: 9. The CDR3 loop is CASTKDRASYGYTF. DNA for the CDR3: TGTGCCAGTACAAAGGACAGGGCAAGTTATGGCTACACCTTC.

The chain couples TRBV2 to TRBJ2-1, with 11 bases lining up with TRBD2. Trimming at V came to 7 bases and at J to 14 bases, leaving 13 bases not matched to a gene. This CDR3 region has 14 residues. Germline V gene sequence: CDR1 SNHLY, CDR2 FYNNEI. In DNA form, the CDR3 reads TGTGCCAGCACCAAATGGCTAGCGGGGGGTTGGGAGTTCTTC. This gives the protein CASTKWLAGGWEFF.

The V call is TRBV5-1, the J call TRBJ2-3; D is ambiguous. CDR3 size: 13 residues. CDR1 and CDR2 (germline): SGHRS, YFSETQ. V lost 4 bases and J 2 bases, leaving 8 bases between the germline ends. The DNA of the CDR3 is TGCGCCAGCAGCAGTGGAGACACAGATACGCAGTATTTT. Translating it yields CASSSGDTDTQYF. The full variable domain, completed using reference TRBV5-1 and TRBJ2-3, is KAGVTQTPRYLIKTRGQQVTLSCSPISGHRSVSWYQQTPGQGLQFLFEYFSETQRNKGNFPGRFSGRQFSNSRSEMNVSTLELGDSALYLCASSSGDTDTQYFGPGTRLTVL.

This clone was seen a handful of times. The V gene is TRBV7-2, the J gene TRBJ2-1, with D tentatively TRBD2 (6 bases). Trimming took 5 bases from V and 6 from J, leaving 17 bases between them. CDR3 length: 15 amino acids. From germline, CDR1 is SGHTA and CDR2 FQGNSA. Here the CDR3 DNA reads TGTGCCAGCAGCATGCCGGGACTGAGTGTCAATGAGCAGTTCTTC. As protein: CASSMPGLSVNEQFF. Full variable domain (outside the CDR3, taken from reference TRBV7-2 and TRBJ2-1): GAGVSQSPSNKVTEKGKDVELRCDPISGHTALYWYRQSLGQGLEFLIYFQGNSAPDKSGLPSDRFSAERTGGSVSTLTIQRTQQEDSAVYLCASSMPGLSVNEQFFGPGTRLTVL.

The chain recombines TRBV28 with TRBJ2-1; TRBD1 matches 7 bases. V dropped 8 bases and J dropped 0; count of bases not matched to a gene: 16. The CDR3 totals 18 residues. Germline loops: CDR1 MDHEN, CDR2 SYDVKM. The CDR3 protein is CASLGTAGPISSYNEQFF. In DNA form, the CDR3 reads TGTGCCAGCTTAGGGACAGCCGGGCCCATCAGCTCCTACAATGAGCAGTTCTTC.

This clone appeared a single time. The rearrangement links TRBV25-1 to TRBJ2-7; 10 bases align to TRBD1. Germline CDR1 and CDR2: MGHDK and SYGVNS. The CDR3 sequence is 15 residues long. V shed 8 bases, J shed 2 bases, and the junction held 9 bases outside the gene matches. In DNA, the CDR3 is TGTGCCAGCGCCATGCCGGGGACAGGGGCCTACGAGCAGTACTTC. This codes for CASAMPGTGAYEQYF.

This clone came up a few times. CDR3 residues: CASSLTGEYNEQFF. The CDR3 nucleotides are TGTGCCAGCAGCTTAACGGGAGAGTACAATGAGCAGTTCTTC. The rearrangement links TRBV7-9 to TRBJ2-1; possibly TRBD2 for D (6 bases). The germline CDR1 and CDR2 sequences are SEHNR and FQNEAQ (reference sequence). This CDR3 is 14 amino acids long. V gave up 2 bases and J gave up 4 bases, with 9 bases separating them. Looking up the rest from reference TRBV7-9 and TRBJ2-1 gives the full variable domain: DTGVSQNPRHKITKRGQNVTFRCDPISEHNRLYWYRQTLGQGPEFLTYFQNEAQLEKSRLLSDRFSAERPKGSFSTLEIQRTEQGDSAMYLCASSLTGEYNEQFFGPGTRLTVL.

J is TRBJ2-2 and V is TRBV9, with a tentative D call TRBD2 (5 bases). The CDR3 consists of 15 residues. The V end lost 0 bases, the J end lost 1 base, and 7 bases lay between the germline ends. Germline V gene sequence: CDR1 SGDLS, CDR2 YYNGEE. CDR3 sequence: CASSVGTLNTGELFF. In DNA, the CDR3 is TGTGCCAGCAGCGTAGGGACTTTGAACACCGGGGAGCTGTTTTTT. Based on the CDR3 plus reference TRBV9 and TRBJ2-2, the full variable domain is DSGVTQTPKHLITATGQRVTLRCSPRSGDLSVYWYQQSLDQGLQFLIQYYNGEERAKGNILERFSAQQFPDLHSELNLSSLELGDSALYFCASSVGTLNTGELFFGEGSRLTVL.

The chain is built from TRBV19 and TRBJ1-5; D is unresolved. CDR3 length: 15 residues. Germline V gene data show CDR1 as LNHDA and CDR2 as SQIVND (reference sequence). V was cut by 2 bases and J by 11 bases, with 19 bases left in between. The CDR3 sequence: CASSIMYGVSWAQHF. The CDR3 bases are TGTGCCAGTAGTATAATGTACGGGGTCAGTTGGGCCCAGCATTTT.

The chain joins TRBV19 to TRBJ2-1; 12 bases align to TRBD2. V lost 3 bases and J lost 6; bases outside the gene matches: 0. Germline CDR1 reads LNHDA; CDR2 reads SQIVND (reference sequence). CDR3 length: 14 residues. The CDR3 region is CASSMTSGGNEQFF. CDR3 nucleotides: TGTGCCAGTAGTATGACTAGCGGGGGCAATGAGCAGTTCTTC.

The V gene is TRBV5-1, the J gene TRBJ2-5, with D hard to call. V shed 5 bases and J shed 3 bases, with 5 bases lying between them. The germline CDR1 and CDR2 sequences are SGHRS and YFSETQ. This CDR3 spans 11 amino acids. CDR3 sequence: CASRVEETQYF. The CDR3 nucleotides are TGCGCCAGCAGAGTAGAAGAGACCCAGTACTTC.

The chain employs TRBV11-1 and TRBJ1-2, with 8 bases matching TRBD1. The CDR3 runs 13 residues. The V gene end was trimmed by 5 bases and the J gene end by 3 bases; junction bases not matched to a gene: 2. Germline lookup yields CDR1 SGHAT and CDR2 FQDESV (reference sequence). The CDR3 here is CASSPQGDYGYTF. The CDR3 nucleotides read TGTGCCAGCAGCCCACAGGGGGACTATGGCTACACCTTC.

J is TRBJ1-2 and V is TRBV7-9; perhaps TRBD1 as D (5 bases). Germline V CDR1 and CDR2: SEHNR, FQNEAQ (reference sequence). V lost 2 bases and J 12 bases, leaving 19 bases between the germline ends. The CDR3 contains 14 residues. Here the CDR3 DNA reads TGTGCCAGCAGCTTAAGTGGGAAGGAGGGGATCCACACCTTC. Amino acid sequence: CASSLSGKEGIHTF.

This chain links TRBV5-1 with TRBJ2-7; possible D gene TRBD1, 5 bases. Trimming shortened V by 1 base and J by 7 bases, and 15 bases separated the two germline ends. This CDR3 region has 14 residues. The V gene's germline CDR1 is SGHRS and CDR2 YFSETQ. CDR3 loop: CASSLPGYGLEQYF. Here the CDR3 DNA reads TGCGCCAGCAGCTTGCCAGGGTATGGTCTGGAGCAGTACTTC.

The rearrangement joins TRBV7-2 to TRBJ2-7, with TRBD2 identical over 11 bases. Trimming removed 4 bases from V and 6 bases from J; junction bases left unmatched: 11. The germline gives CDR1 SGHTA, CDR2 FQGNSA. CDR3 size: 16 residues. The CDR3 coding sequence is TGTGCCAGCAGCTCCCTCTCACTAGCGGGAGTAAGCGAGCAGTACTTC. Protein: CASSSLSLAGVSEQYF.

This clone was found a few times. The gene calls are TRBV7-8 and TRBJ1-5; D unresolved. V gave up 5 bases and J gave up 4 bases, with 12 bases separating them. Per the germline V gene, CDR1 is SGHVS and CDR2 is FQNEAQ. The CDR3 spans 14 residues. CDR3 DNA sequence: TGTGCCAGCAGCGAGAATACGGGGAATCAGCCCCAGCATTTT. Protein product: CASSENTGNQPQHF. Based on the CDR3 plus reference TRBV7-8 and TRBJ1-5, the full variable domain is GAGVSQSPRYKVAKRGQDVALRCDPISGHVSLFWYQQALGQGPEFLTYFQNEAQLDKSGLPSDRFFAERPEGSVSTLKIQRTQQEDSAVYLCASSENTGNQPQHFGDGTRLSIL.

The V and J genes are TRBV15 and TRBJ2-5, with a possible D match to TRBD2 (6 bases). The CDR3 has 15 amino acids. V shed 1 base and J shed 13 bases, with 22 bases lying between them. CDR1 is LNHNV, CDR2 YYDKDF, per germline (reference sequence). The CDR3 here is CATSRGNYPGGILYF. The CDR3 DNA sequence: TGTGCCACCAGCAGAGGAAACTACCCTGGGGGGATCTTGTACTTC.

The chain links TRBV7-8 to TRBJ1-2; D is perhaps TRBD1 (6 bases). There are 12 residues in the CDR3. Germline loops: CDR1 SGHVS, CDR2 FQNEAQ. The V end was cut by 3 bases, the J end by 11 bases, with 13 bases between. CDR3 in DNA: TGTGCCAGCAGCTTCGGACAGAATTGGTACACCTTC. It codes for CASSFGQNWYTF.